The 13 T cell receptor beta chains below come from one sample, sequenced in a study of T cell responses to AZD1222 COVID-19 vaccine. Some clones are missing from TCRdb's copy, which holds only in-frame ones; the method was immunoSEQ multiplex PCR. Of approximately 180,000 clones listed, about nine tenths were seen once; the top ten hold roughly 6.5%. This material consisted of peripheral blood, taken on day 0 of AZD1222 vaccination. These receptors all stem from an adult in good health.

J is TRBJ1-4 and V is TRBV5-1; D gene ambiguous. There are 13 residues in the CDR3. V was clipped by 0 bases and J by 5 bases, with 5 bases between them. In germline, CDR1 is SGHRS, CDR2 YFSETQ. CDR3 protein: CASSLATNEKLFF. The DNA of the CDR3 is TGCGCCAGCAGCTTGGCGACGAATGAAAAACTGTTTTTT.

The chain recombines TRBV6-5 with TRBJ2-7, with 9 bases that match TRBD1. With 6 bases clipped from V and 3 bases from J, the junction kept 9 bases outside the gene matches. The CDR3 spans 15 residues. Germline assignment: CDR1 MNHEY and CDR2 SVGAGI. This CDR3 reads CASSFSLGQGYEQYF. In nucleotides, the CDR3 is TGTGCCAGCAGCTTCAGCCTGGGACAGGGCTACGAGCAGTACTTC.

This rearrangement joins TRBV27 to TRBJ1-3; D is unresolved. This CDR3 is built from 13 residues. The ends were cut back, 4 bases at V and 4 bases at J, with 8 bases in the middle. Germline-derived CDR1 and CDR2 are MNHEY and SMNVEV (reference sequence). The CDR3 DNA reads TGTGCCAGCAGTTCCGGGGTGGGAAACACCATATATTTT. Encoded protein: CASSSGVGNTIYF.

For the CDR3, the DNA is TGTGCCAGCAGTCCCTCAGGGGGCCAAACCTACGAGCAGTACTTC. Translation gives CASSPSGGQTYEQYF. J is TRBJ2-7 and V is TRBV7-2; the match to TRBD1 covers 8 bases. This CDR3 is 15 amino acids long. Germline CDR1 reads SGHTA; CDR2 reads FQGNSA. Trimming removed 6 bases from V and 2 bases from J; junction bases left unmatched: 9.

Here the CDR3 reads CASSSIGKRTGGNQPQHF. The CDR3 nucleotides are TGTGCCAGTAGTAGCATAGGCAAAAGGACAGGGGGTAATCAGCCCCAGCATTTT. The J gene is TRBJ1-5, the V gene TRBV19; 10 bases fit TRBD1. This CDR3 comprises 18 residues. Germline trimming cut 4 bases from V and 4 bases from J; bases unmatched to any gene: 13. Germline V gene sequence: CDR1 LNHDA, CDR2 SQIVND (reference sequence).

The chain couples TRBV6-2 or TRBV6-3 to TRBJ2-5; TRBD2 is a possible D gene (6 bases). V dropped 6 bases and J dropped 5 bases, with 13 bases sitting between them. The CDR3 totals 13 residues. Germline values: CDR1 MNHEY, CDR2 SVGEGT. The chain's CDR3 is CASSRGLGETQYF. The CDR3 DNA reads as TGTGCCAGCAGCCGGGGACTCGGGGAGACCCAGTACTTC.

This clone was detected once. The junction does not match germline at one end; this may be a read error. The rearrangement links TRBV3-1 (or the pseudogene TRBV3-2) to TRBJ2-7; TRBD1 might be the D (5 bases). The CDR3 consists of 11 residues. Germline CDR1 LGHDT, CDR2 YNNKEL (reference sequence). The CDR3 nucleotides are TGTGCCAGCAGCCAACAGGGCCTCCTCGACTTC. As protein: CASSQQGLLDF.

The chain joins TRBV3-1 (or the pseudogene TRBV3-2) to TRBJ2-7, with TRBD1 matching 9 bases. From germline, CDR1 is LGHDT and CDR2 YNNKEL (reference sequence). The length of the CDR3 is 15 residues. V shed 4 bases, J shed 2 bases, and the junction held 6 bases outside the gene matches. The CDR3 here is CASSLQQGAAYEQYF. The CDR3 DNA reads as TGTGCCAGCAGCCTCCAACAGGGGGCAGCCTACGAGCAGTACTTC.

The V call is TRBV7-2, the J call TRBJ1-3; D not resolved. The CDR3 is made up of 15 amino acids. CDR1 is SGHTA and CDR2 is FQGNSA in the germline V gene. Trimming removed 4 bases from V and 0 bases from J, with 10 bases in between. The CDR3 DNA is TGTGCCAGCAGCTCCTCTGCGCTCTCTGGAAACACCATATATTTT. It specifies CASSSSALSGNTIYF.

The chain combines TRBV6-5 with TRBJ2-7, with unresolved D. Between the trimmed V and J ends, which lost 5 bases and 2 bases, there was a span of 7 bases. This CDR3 is built from 12 residues. Germline values: CDR1 MNHEY, CDR2 SVGAGI. The CDR3 nucleotides are TGTGCCAGCAGTAATCTACCCTACGAGCAGTACTTC. It yields the protein CASSNLPYEQYF.

The V gene is TRBV7-8, the J gene TRBJ1-6, with D perhaps TRBD1 (5 bases). CDR1 is SGHVS and CDR2 is FQNEAQ in the germline V gene. CDR3 length equals 15 residues. V lost 1 base and J 6 bases, leaving 10 bases between the germline ends. In DNA, the CDR3 is TGTGCCAGCAGCTTAGGACAGCAACCTAATTCACCCCTCCACTTT. Translated, it gives CASSLGQQPNSPLHF. The entire variable domain, with the rest obtained from reference TRBV7-8 and TRBJ1-6, is as follows: GAGVSQSPRYKVAKRGQDVALRCDPISGHVSLFWYQQALGQGPEFLTYFQNEAQLDKSGLPSDRFFAERPEGSVSTLKIQRTQQEDSAVYLCASSLGQQPNSPLHFGNGTRLTVT.

This clone has only one observation. The chain is built from TRBV7-2 and TRBJ1-2; tentative D call: TRBD1 (5 bases). The V gene lost 1 base and the J gene lost 8 bases, with 17 bases spanning the gap. The CDR3 is 15 amino acids. From germline, CDR1 is SGHTA and CDR2 FQGNSA. CDR3 nucleotides: TGTGCCAGCAGCTTAGATCTCAGGGAATCAGGAGGCTACACCTTC. It is translated as CASSLDLRESGGYTF.

V usage is TRBV11-1 and J usage is TRBJ1-2, with D possibly being TRBD1 (5 bases). Germline V gene sequence: CDR1 SGHAT, CDR2 FQDESV (reference sequence). V shed 5 bases and J shed 2 bases, with 18 bases lying between them. This CDR3 region has 16 residues. Here the CDR3 reads CASSPAGTEGNYGYTF. CDR3 DNA sequence: TGTGCCAGCAGCCCTGCCGGGACGGAGGGGAACTATGGCTACACCTTC. Full variable domain (rest looked up from reference TRBV11-1 and TRBJ1-2): EAEVAQSPRYKITEKSQAVAFWCDPISGHATLYWYRQILGQGPELLVQFQDESVVDDSQLPKDRFSAERLKGVDSTLKIQPAELGDSAMYLCASSPAGTEGNYGYTFGSGTRLTVV.